The T cell receptor beta chain under discussion was sequenced for a study of T-cell memory formation after mild COVID-19. Study outcomes and limitations: There were some responding clones in pre-infection memory, which suggested that cross-reactive memory had joined. Proof of SARS-CoV-2 specificity was absent for the second-wave clones that crested on day 37.

TCR alpha and TCR beta cDNA libraries carrying sample barcodes and UMIs came from 5'RACE with constant-segment primers. TCRdb processed the 5' RACE reads anew with MiXCR; each CDR3 protein has one entry. The sample contains about 470,000 distinct CDR3 sequences, 20% to 25% of which appear only once. For this clonotype: Its target is not known.

The germline V gene has CDR1 GTSNPN and CDR2 SVGIG (reference sequence). The ends lost 0 bases at V and 9 bases at J; junction bases unmatched: 5. There are 13 residues in the CDR3. The chain links TRBV30 to TRBJ2-1; 7 nucleotides line up with TRBD2. The origin of this receptor is an adult woman who had mild COVID-19 (a few samples of this study predate the infection). Cell type and time point are not known. Sequencing input: PBMCs or a T cell subset sorted from them (not recorded which). The CDR3 is CAWSVALAAEQFF. In DNA, the CDR3 is TGTGCCTGGAGTGTTGCCCTAGCGGCTGAGCAGTTCTTC.